The clone carrying this TCR beta chain was detected only a few times. Its antigen is not identified. After expansion with viral peptide pools in the ViraFEST assay, antigen-specific CD4+ T cells were sequenced. Isolation of CD4+ T cells took place after 10 to 11 days of culture. From March to December 2020, the person had a SARS-CoV-2 infection that was confirmed by PCR. The sample is drawn from a study of vaccination effects on CD4 cells after COVID-19. Method: immunoSEQ multiplex PCR; TCRdb's copy keeps in-frame clones and lacks some. This table has approximately 38,000 clones, roughly 66% appearing once. V shed 7 bases, J shed 6 bases, and the junction held 5 bases outside the gene matches. The germline CDR1 and CDR2 sequences are SGHRS and YFSETQ. The CDR3 has 14 residues. Overall study findings and caveats: Post-vaccine spike-reactive clones in convalescents were mainly new vaccine-induced clones.

This chain joins TRBV5-1 and TRBJ2-3; 13 nucleotides match TRBD2. The receptor comes from a human donor who had a prior SARS-CoV-2 infection. The specimen comprised CD4+ T cells from PBMCs cultured with a peptide pool, sampled before COVID-19 vaccination. The CDR3 loop is CASGLAGDVDTQYF. Written as DNA, the CDR3 is TGCGCCAGCGGACTAGCGGGGGATGTGGATACGCAGTATTTT.